The 13 T cell receptor beta chains presented below share a single source sample, sequenced in a study of blood T cells in healthy people across ages. Through a sample-barcoded 5' primer and a J-beta primer mix, a second PCR was run for about 7 to 12 cycles. TCRdb independently ran MiXCR on the 5' RACE reads; one entry per CDR3 protein. The profile shows roughly 720,000 distinct CDR3 sequences, around half of them singletons. Sequenced: blood. These receptor sequences come from an elderly man in good health.

CDR3 sequence: CSARAGQGALVKTEAFF. The CDR3 DNA reads as TGCAGTGCTAGGGCCGGACAGGGGGCGCTTGTAAAAACTGAAGCTTTCTTT. This chain connects TRBV20-1 to TRBJ1-1, with TRBD1 matching over 11 bases. The J segment lost 5 bases and the V segment lost 3 bases, leaving 14 bases of the junction unmatched. CDR1 and CDR2 (germline): DFQATT, SNEGSKA (reference sequence). The CDR3 spans 17 residues.

V usage is TRBV27 and J usage is TRBJ2-7; 9 bases map to TRBD2. This CDR3 comprises 15 residues. From germline, CDR1 is MNHEY and CDR2 SMNVEV (reference sequence). The junction had 6 bases not matched to a gene; V was cut back by 6 bases and J by 0 bases. This CDR3 reads CASRELAGGSYEQYF. DNA of the CDR3: TGTGCCAGCAGGGAACTAGCGGGTGGCTCCTACGAGCAGTACTTC.

CDR3 residues: CASSYDSLRQTQYF. The CDR3 DNA sequence: TGTGCCAGCAGCTACGACTCCCTTCGTCAGACCCAGTACTTC. The chain is built from TRBV5-5 and TRBJ2-5; D is unresolved. This CDR3 spans 14 amino acids. V was trimmed by 3 bases and J by 6 bases, leaving 15 bases between them. CDR1 is SGHKS, CDR2 YYEKEE, per germline (reference sequence). Using reference TRBV5-5 and TRBJ2-5 for the parts outside the CDR3, the full variable domain is DAGVTQSPTHLIKTRGQQVTLRCSPISGHKSVSWYQQVLGQGPQFIFQYYEKEERGRGNFPDRFSARQFPNYSSELNVNALLLGDSALYLCASSYDSLRQTQYFGPGTRLLVL.

This sequence joins TRBV7-2 and TRBJ2-1; 14 bases match TRBD2. Unmatched junction bases numbered 5, after V lost 0 bases and J lost 10 bases. CDR3 length: 16 amino acids. CDR1 and CDR2 (germline): SGHTA, FQGNSA. The CDR3 bases are TGTGCCAGCAGCTTAGCGCGACTAGCGGGAGGGGAGGAGCAGTTCTTC. Its protein product is CASSLARLAGGEEQFF.

This clonotype has only a few counts. The chain is built from TRBV10-3 and TRBJ2-1; no clear D. CDR3 size: 12 residues. Germline V CDR1 and CDR2: ENHRY, SYGVKD. Trimming stripped 3 bases from V and 7 bases from J, with 7 bases between. DNA for the CDR3: TGTGCCATCAGTGATGGTTATAATGAGCAGTTCTTC. As protein: CAISDGYNEQFF.

The chain has TRBV20-1 and TRBJ2-4; 9 bases line up with TRBD1. The CDR3 consists of 14 residues. J lost 9 bases, V lost 5 bases, and 11 bases had no gene match. Germline V gene data show CDR1 as DFQATT and CDR2 as SNEGSKA (reference sequence). The DNA of the CDR3 is TGCAGTGCTGGACCCGGGACAGGGTATGGCATTCAGTACTTC. This encodes CSAGPGTGYGIQYF.

This clonotype was seen only once. The chain has TRBV7-2 and TRBJ1-2, with no clear D. Trimming left V 3 bases short and J 4 bases short, with 9 bases between. CDR3 size: 13 residues. The V gene's germline CDR1 is SGHTA and CDR2 FQGNSA. CDR3 nucleotides: TGTGCCAGCAGCTTGAGATGGGGCTATGGCTACACCTTC. It is translated as CASSLRWGYGYTF.

The chain combines TRBV20-1 with TRBJ1-2; the D gene is possibly TRBD1 (5 bases). The CDR3 runs 13 residues. Germline CDR1 DFQATT, CDR2 SNEGSKA (reference sequence). V lost 6 bases and J lost 4, with 15 bases in between. The CDR3 spells CSAPTGTGYGYTF. CDR3 in DNA: TGCAGTGCCCCGACCGGGACGGGCTATGGCTACACCTTC.

The chain uses TRBV9 and TRBJ2-7, with D unresolved. There are 16 residues in the CDR3. With 0 bases removed from V and 0 bases from J, the gap between germline ends came to 13 bases. Germline CDR1 and CDR2: SGDLS and YYNGEE. In DNA form, the CDR3 reads TGTGCCAGCAGCGTAGCAGGCACTACCTTCTCCTACGAGCAGTACTTC. Protein sequence: CASSVAGTTFSYEQYF. Supplemented by reference TRBV9 and TRBJ2-7, the full variable domain reads DSGVTQTPKHLITATGQRVTLRCSPRSGDLSVYWYQQSLDQGLQFLIQYYNGEERAKGNILERFSAQQFPDLHSELNLSSLELGDSALYFCASSVAGTTFSYEQYFGPGTRLTVT.

The chain couples TRBV4-1 to TRBJ2-1, with TRBD2 as a possible D gene (6 bases). The V and J ends lost 3 bases and 7 bases respectively, with 25 bases between them. This CDR3 has 18 amino acids. Germline loops: CDR1 MGHRA, CDR2 YSYEKL. CDR3 DNA: TGCGCCAGCAGCCAGGCCCTGATAGGGACCTCCCGGGGGAATGAGCAGTTCTTC. Translated: CASSQALIGTSRGNEQFF.

This clonotype was counted only a few times. This chain uses TRBV5-1 with TRBJ2-7; 14 bases are shared with TRBD2. J was trimmed by 2 bases and V by 4 bases; bases with no gene match: 8. Per germline, CDR1 SGHRS and CDR2 YFSETQ. The CDR3 contains 17 residues. The DNA for the CDR3 is TGCGCCAGCAGCCTCTCCGGGACTAGCGGGAGACCCTACGAGCAGTACTTC. Its protein is CASSLSGTSGRPYEQYF. The whole variable domain, filled in from reference TRBV5-1 and TRBJ2-7, reads KAGVTQTPRYLIKTRGQQVTLSCSPISGHRSVSWYQQTPGQGLQFLFEYFSETQRNKGNFPGRFSGRQFSNSRSEMNVSTLELGDSALYLCASSLSGTSGRPYEQYFGPGTRLTVT.

This clonotype was counted between two and nine times. This chain joins TRBV7-9 and TRBJ2-5; D call uncertain. V shed 5 bases and J shed 3 bases, with 16 bases lying between them. The V gene's germline CDR1 is SEHNR and CDR2 FQNEAQ (reference sequence). This CDR3 has 15 amino acids. As DNA, the CDR3 is TGTGCCAGCAGCGATGGTGGACGGTCGGAAGAGACCCAGTACTTC. Residues: CASSDGGRSEETQYF.

The J gene is TRBJ2-3, the V gene TRBV28; 10 nucleotides line up with TRBD1. Germline V gives CDR1 MDHEN, CDR2 SYDVKM. The V gene end was trimmed by 5 bases and the J gene end by 3 bases; junction bases not matched to a gene: 5. The CDR3 loop spans 15 amino acids. The CDR3 bases are TGTGCCAGCAGTGCGCCGGGACAGGGGACAGATACGCAGTATTTT. It translates to CASSAPGQGTDTQYF.